This T cell receptor beta chain was identified in a study of blood T cells in healthy people across ages. The CDR3 contains 15 residues. After removal of 5 bases from V and 0 bases from J, the junction contained 7 bases not matched to a gene. Germline lookup yields CDR1 MNHNS and CDR2 SASEGT. The second PCR ran roughly 6 to 12 cycles with a sample-barcoded 5' primer and J-beta primers. TCRdb passed the 5' RACE reads through MiXCR, listing each CDR3 protein once. The sample has about 600,000 distinct CDR3 sequences; around 48% are singletons. The sequencing input was blood. The gene calls are TRBV6-1 and TRBJ2-7; 7 nucleotides line up with TRBD1. This sequence originates from a man older than 75 in good health. The CDR3 DNA sequence: TGTGCCAGCAGTCCTCAGGGGGTGAGCTCCTACGAGCAGTACTTC. Amino acid sequence: CASSPQGVSSYEQYF.